These 21 T cell receptor beta chains came from one sample sequenced in a study of T cells after yellow fever vaccination. MiXCR, applied by TCRdb to the 5' RACE reads, yields one record per CDR3 protein. Of about 260,000 distinct CDR3 sequences in the sample, about 5.2% were seen once. The sequences come from CD4+ T cells sorted from PBMCs, collected on the day of the yellow fever booster vaccination. The receptors shown here come from a man between 18 and 29 years old who received the YFV17D yellow fever vaccine.

This clonotype was recorded many times. CDR3 region: CSANNRQETQYF. The CDR3 DNA reads as TGCAGTGCTAATAACAGACAAGAGACCCAGTACTTC. This chain connects TRBV20-1 to TRBJ2-5; D ambiguous. CDR1 and CDR2 (germline): DFQATT, SNEGSKA (reference sequence). The length of the CDR3 is 12 residues. V was pared by 4 bases and J by 2 bases, with 8 bases between.

This clonotype was found many times. The genes are TRBV5-1 and TRBJ2-5, with D maybe TRBD1 (6 bases). From germline, CDR1 is SGHRS and CDR2 YFSETQ. The ends were cut back, 6 bases at V and 2 bases at J, with 14 bases in the middle. The CDR3 runs to 14 residues. The CDR3 bases are TGCGCCAGCAACGAACAGGGATTTCAAGAGACCCAGTACTTC. Its translation is CASNEQGFQETQYF.

This clonotype has only a few counts. The chain links TRBV6-2 or TRBV6-3 to TRBJ1-2; TRBD1 is a possible D gene (5 bases). Trimming shortened V by 8 bases and J by 4 bases, and 17 bases separated the two germline ends. This CDR3 has 14 amino acids. Per germline, CDR1 MNHEY and CDR2 SVGEGT. The CDR3 DNA sequence: TGTGCCAGCGGACTTCAGGGTTACCTCTATGGCTACACCTTC. Translating gives CASGLQGYLYGYTF.

This clonotype came up a few times. The chain joins TRBV9 to TRBJ2-5; tentatively, D is TRBD1 (6 bases). CDR3 length: 15 amino acids. Germline CDR1 and CDR2: SGDLS and YYNGEE. The V gene lost 3 bases and the J gene lost 4 bases, with 16 bases spanning the gap. The CDR3 here is CASSAGTHVRETQYF. The CDR3 nucleotides read TGTGCCAGCAGCGCCGGGACACACGTTCGAGAGACCCAGTACTTC.

This clonotype was counted at least ten times. The V and J genes are TRBV24-1 and TRBJ2-1; 10 nucleotides match TRBD1. The CDR3 totals 17 residues. J gave up 8 bases and V 3 bases, and 12 bases lay outside the gene matches. Germline CDR1 KGHDR, CDR2 SFDVKD. The CDR3 DNA reads TGTGCCACCAGTGATCCTTCGAAGACAGGGGGCGGCGATGAGCAGTTCTTC. Its translation is CATSDPSKTGGGDEQFF.

The CDR3, as DNA: TGTGCCAGCATATTTCGCCCCGGACAGGATCGGGCTGAAGCTTTCTTT. Translated: CASIFRPGQDRAEAFF. V usage is TRBV12-3 or TRBV12-4 and J usage is TRBJ1-1, with TRBD1 matching over 7 bases. Trimming cost V 7 bases and J 6 bases; bases outside gene matches: 17. The CDR3 has 16 amino acids.

The CDR3 region has the DNA TGCGCCAGCAGTCTCGGAGGGGGCTACGAAGGCTACACCTTC. Translating it yields CASSLGGGYEGYTF. The V gene is TRBV10-2, the J gene TRBJ1-2; TRBD1 aligns across 7 bases. V lost 5 bases and J lost 8; bases outside the gene matches: 11. Germline loops: CDR1 WSHSY, CDR2 SAAADI. The CDR3 runs to 14 residues.

This clonotype was seen a few times. This CDR3 reads CASSPLGQGAYNEQFF. CDR3 DNA: TGTGCCAGCAGCCCTCTAGGACAGGGGGCCTACAATGAGCAGTTCTTC. The chain carries TRBV7-2 and TRBJ2-1; TRBD1 aligns across 10 bases. This CDR3 has 16 amino acids. The V gene's germline CDR1 is SGHTA and CDR2 FQGNSA. V lost 5 bases and J lost 2; bases outside the gene matches: 6.

At least ten counts were recorded for this clonotype. The chain is built from TRBV20-1 and TRBJ2-3; D is possibly TRBD1 (8 bases). Trimming stripped 6 bases from V and 3 bases from J, with 16 bases between. Germline values: CDR1 DFQATT, CDR2 SNEGSKA (reference sequence). This CDR3 is built from 14 residues. This CDR3 is CSAGTGGVTDTQYF. The CDR3 DNA sequence: TGCAGTGCCGGAACAGGGGGGGTAACAGATACGCAGTATTTT.

The chain employs TRBV6-5 and TRBJ2-3; the D is unclear. Trimming pared 6 bases from V and 3 bases from J, leaving 7 bases between. CDR3 length equals 12 residues. Germline CDR1 and CDR2: MNHEY and SVGAGI. The CDR3 DNA reads TGTGCCAGCAGGGCTCGGACAGATACGCAGTATTTT. Translating gives CASRARTDTQYF.

This clonotype was picked up many times. The rearrangement uses TRBV7-9 and TRBJ2-2; D is undetermined. There are 14 residues in the CDR3. V shed 6 bases and J shed 0 bases, with 8 bases lying between them. Germline loops: CDR1 SEHNR, CDR2 FQNEAQ (reference sequence). The CDR3 reads CASSSTTNTGELFF. In DNA form, the CDR3 reads TGTGCCAGCAGTAGTACCACGAACACCGGGGAGCTGTTTTTT. The full variable domain, completed using reference TRBV7-9 and TRBJ2-2, is DTGVSQNPRHKITKRGQNVTFRCDPISEHNRLYWYRQTLGQGPEFLTYFQNEAQLEKSRLLSDRFSAERPKGSFSTLEIQRTEQGDSAMYLCASSSTTNTGELFFGEGSRLTVL.

In this sample, this clonotype turned up many times. The chain employs TRBV5-1 and TRBJ2-3; D remains ambiguous. The CDR3 is made up of 12 amino acids. The V gene lost 4 bases and the J gene lost 6 bases, with 9 bases spanning the gap. Germline CDR1 and CDR2: SGHRS and YFSETQ. The CDR3: CASSMGLDTQYF. Here the CDR3 DNA reads TGCGCCAGCAGCATGGGCCTGGATACGCAGTATTTT.

This clonotype was counted many times. V gene TRBV27 combines with J gene TRBJ2-7; D is unclear. The ends were cut back, 6 bases at V and 0 bases at J, with 9 bases in the middle. Germline assignment: CDR1 MNHEY and CDR2 SMNVEV (reference sequence). The CDR3 runs to 13 residues. In nucleotides, the CDR3 is TGTGCCAGCAGGTCACTAAGCTCCTACGAGCAGTACGTC. Its protein product is CASRSLSSYEQYV.

This clonotype has just a few counts. The V gene is TRBV7-2, the J gene TRBJ1-4, with D maybe TRBD1 (5 bases). The germline CDR1 and CDR2 sequences are SGHTA and FQGNSA. Trimming pared 3 bases from V and 7 bases from J, leaving 18 bases between. The CDR3 contains 16 residues. CDR3 protein: CASSFSTGTFIEKLFF. In DNA form, the CDR3 reads TGTGCCAGCAGCTTTTCTACCGGGACCTTTATTGAAAAACTGTTTTTT.

This clonotype was counted only a few times. J is TRBJ2-6 and V is TRBV6-5, with D maybe TRBD2 (6 bases). The germline V gene encodes CDR1 MNHEY and CDR2 SVGAGI. The V end lost 0 bases, the J end lost 0 bases, and 9 bases lay between the germline ends. This CDR3 is built from 17 residues. The CDR3, as DNA: TGTGCCAGCAGTTACTCGTGGGGGGACTCTGGGGCCAACGTCCTGACTTTC. Translating it yields CASSYSWGDSGANVLTF.

This clonotype was counted ten times or more. CDR3 region: CASSRRPGYEQYF. For the CDR3, the DNA is TGTGCCAGCAGCCGGAGACCGGGCTACGAGCAGTACTTC. J is TRBJ2-7 and V is TRBV7-9; D unclear. Germline values: CDR1 SEHNR, CDR2 FQNEAQ (reference sequence). V shed 5 bases and J shed 3 bases, with 11 bases lying between them. The CDR3 has 13 residues.

The rearrangement links TRBV21-1 to TRBJ2-7. TRBV21-1 is a pseudogene locus. The CDR3 runs to 10 residues. The CDR3 nucleotides read TGTGCCAGCAAGGCAGCCGAGCAGTACGTC. Its translation is CASKAAEQYV.

This clonotype appeared many times. The chain uses TRBV2 and TRBJ1-5, with a weak D call TRBD1 (5 bases). The CDR3 sequence is 14 residues long. Germline V lookup: CDR1 SNHLY, CDR2 FYNNEI. V lost 2 bases and J lost 4, with 9 bases in between. The CDR3 region is CASSELAGNQPQHF. In DNA form, the CDR3 reads TGTGCCAGCAGTGAACTGGCAGGGAATCAGCCCCAGCATTTT.

This clonotype was detected only a few times. The V and J genes are TRBV7-2 and TRBJ1-2, with a tentative D call TRBD1 (6 bases). Germline CDR1 reads SGHTA; CDR2 reads FQGNSA. The CDR3 is 14 amino acids. Trimming stripped 5 bases from V and 5 bases from J, with 15 bases between. The CDR3 nucleotides read TGTGCCAGCAGCCCTTCAGGGGCGGGTTATGGCTACACCTTC. Amino acids: CASSPSGAGYGYTF.

This clonotype came up many times. The chain carries TRBV5-1 and TRBJ1-1; perhaps TRBD1 as D (5 bases). CDR1 and CDR2 from the germline V gene are SGHRS and YFSETQ. CDR3 length equals 15 residues. The V end was cut by 5 bases, the J end by 1 base, with 15 bases between. The CDR3 coding sequence is TGCGCCAGCAGGGACTGGGACGGAAAGAACACTGAAGCTTTCTTT. It codes for CASRDWDGKNTEAFF.

The rearrangement uses TRBV4-2 and TRBJ2-2; 7 nucleotides match TRBD2. Germline lookup yields CDR1 LGHNA and CDR2 YNFKEQ. V was clipped by 4 bases and J by 2 bases; unmatched bases: 19. This CDR3 comprises 20 residues. CDR3 sequence: CASSLHLRWTSEDNTGELFF. Here the CDR3 DNA reads TGTGCCAGCAGCCTCCATCTGCGCTGGACTAGTGAAGATAACACCGGGGAGCTGTTTTTT.